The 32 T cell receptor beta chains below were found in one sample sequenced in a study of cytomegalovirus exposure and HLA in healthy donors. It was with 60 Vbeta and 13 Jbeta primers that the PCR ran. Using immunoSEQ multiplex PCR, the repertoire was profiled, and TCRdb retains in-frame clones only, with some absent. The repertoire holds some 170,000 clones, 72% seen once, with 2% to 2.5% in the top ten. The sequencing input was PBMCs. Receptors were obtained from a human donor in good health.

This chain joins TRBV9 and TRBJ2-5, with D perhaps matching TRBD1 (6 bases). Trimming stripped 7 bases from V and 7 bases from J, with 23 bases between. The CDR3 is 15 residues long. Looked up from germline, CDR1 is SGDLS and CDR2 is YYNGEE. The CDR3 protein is CASGTTGTSRGTQYF. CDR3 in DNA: TGTGCCAGCGGAACCACAGGGACCTCGAGGGGGACCCAGTACTTC.

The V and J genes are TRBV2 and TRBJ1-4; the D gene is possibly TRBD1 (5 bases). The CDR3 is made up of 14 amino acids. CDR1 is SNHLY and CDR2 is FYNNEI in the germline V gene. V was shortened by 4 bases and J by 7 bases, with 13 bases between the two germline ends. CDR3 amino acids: CASSAQGTGEKLFF. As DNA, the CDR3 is TGTGCCAGCAGTGCCCAGGGAACTGGTGAAAAACTGTTTTTT.

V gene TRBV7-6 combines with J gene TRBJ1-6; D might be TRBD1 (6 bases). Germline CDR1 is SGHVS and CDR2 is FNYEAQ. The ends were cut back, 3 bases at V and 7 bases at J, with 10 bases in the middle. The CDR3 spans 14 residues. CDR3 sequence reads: CASSFGQSNSPLHF. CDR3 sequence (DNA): TGTGCCAGCAGCTTCGGACAGTCGAATTCACCCCTCCACTTT.

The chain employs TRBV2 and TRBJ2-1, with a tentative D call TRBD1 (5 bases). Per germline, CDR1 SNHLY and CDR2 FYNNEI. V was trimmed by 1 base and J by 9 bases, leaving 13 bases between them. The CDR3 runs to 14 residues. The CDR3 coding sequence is TGTGCCAGCAGTGAAGGTAGGGGCCAGGGTGAGCAGTTCTTC. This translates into CASSEGRGQGEQFF.

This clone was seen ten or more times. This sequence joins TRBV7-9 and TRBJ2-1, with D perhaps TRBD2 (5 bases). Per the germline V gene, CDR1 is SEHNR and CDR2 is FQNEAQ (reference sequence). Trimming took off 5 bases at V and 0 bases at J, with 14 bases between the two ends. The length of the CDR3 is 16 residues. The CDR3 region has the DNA TGTGCCAGCAGCCCCGTTAGCGCGAGCTCCTACAATGAGCAGTTCTTC. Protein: CASSPVSASSYNEQFF.

CDR3: CASSYSSGGLQETQYF. The CDR3 DNA is TGTGCCAGCAGTTACTCTAGCGGGGGCCTCCAAGAGACCCAGTACTTC. This chain joins TRBV6-6 and TRBJ2-5; the match to TRBD2 covers 9 bases. V lost 0 bases, J lost 1 base, and 3 bases stayed unmatched. The CDR3 extends over 16 amino acids. The germline V gene encodes CDR1 MNHNY and CDR2 SVGAGI (reference sequence).

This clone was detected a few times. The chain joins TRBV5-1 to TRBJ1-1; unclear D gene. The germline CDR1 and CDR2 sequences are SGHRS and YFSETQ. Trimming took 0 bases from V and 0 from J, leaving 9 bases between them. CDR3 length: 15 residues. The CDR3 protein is CASSLVGQMNTEAFF. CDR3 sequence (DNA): TGCGCCAGCAGCTTGGTTGGGCAGATGAACACTGAAGCTTTCTTT.

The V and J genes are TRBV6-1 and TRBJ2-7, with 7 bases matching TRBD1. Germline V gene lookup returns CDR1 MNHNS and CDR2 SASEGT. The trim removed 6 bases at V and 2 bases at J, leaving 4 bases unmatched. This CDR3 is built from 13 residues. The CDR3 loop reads CASRRQGPYEQYF. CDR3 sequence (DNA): TGTGCCAGCAGAAGACAGGGTCCCTACGAGCAGTACTTC.

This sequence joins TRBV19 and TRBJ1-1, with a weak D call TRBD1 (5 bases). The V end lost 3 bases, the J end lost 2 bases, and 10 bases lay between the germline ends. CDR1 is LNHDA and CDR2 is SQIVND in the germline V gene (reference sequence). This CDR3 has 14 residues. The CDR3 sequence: CASSILGGNTEAFF. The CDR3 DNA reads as TGTGCCAGTAGTATTCTCGGGGGAAACACTGAAGCTTTCTTT. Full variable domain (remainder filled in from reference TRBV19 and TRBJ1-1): DGGITQSPKYLFRKEGQNVTLSCEQNLNHDAMYWYRQDPGQGLRLIYYSQIVNDFQKGDIAEGYSVSREKKESFPLTVTSAQKNPTAFYLCASSILGGNTEAFFGQGTRLTVV.

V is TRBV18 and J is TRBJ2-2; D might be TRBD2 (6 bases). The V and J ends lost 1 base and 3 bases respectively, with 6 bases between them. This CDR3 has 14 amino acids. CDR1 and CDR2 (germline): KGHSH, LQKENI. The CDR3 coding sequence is TGTGCCAGCTCACCACGGGGGGACACCGGGGAGCTGTTTTTT. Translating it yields CASSPRGDTGELFF.

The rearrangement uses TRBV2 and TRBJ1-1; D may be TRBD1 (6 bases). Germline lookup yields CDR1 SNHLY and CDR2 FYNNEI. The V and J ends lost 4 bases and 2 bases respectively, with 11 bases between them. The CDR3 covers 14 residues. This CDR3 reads CASSVQGLNTEAFF. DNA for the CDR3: TGTGCCAGCAGTGTCCAGGGGCTTAACACTGAAGCTTTCTTT.

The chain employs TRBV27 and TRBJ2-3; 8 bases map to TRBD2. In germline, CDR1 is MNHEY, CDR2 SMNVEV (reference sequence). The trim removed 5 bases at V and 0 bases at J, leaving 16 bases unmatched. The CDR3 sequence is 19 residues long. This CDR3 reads CASSLRQAGVYFSTDTQYF. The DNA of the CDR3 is TGTGCCAGCAGTCTAAGACAAGCGGGGGTCTACTTTAGCACAGATACGCAGTATTTT.

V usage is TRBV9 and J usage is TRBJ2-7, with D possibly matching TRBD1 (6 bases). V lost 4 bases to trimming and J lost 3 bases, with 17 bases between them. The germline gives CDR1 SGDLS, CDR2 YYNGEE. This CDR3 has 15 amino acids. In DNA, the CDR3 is TGTGCCAGCAGCTTGGACAGAAGGGTCAACTACGAGCAGTACTTC. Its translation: CASSLDRRVNYEQYF.

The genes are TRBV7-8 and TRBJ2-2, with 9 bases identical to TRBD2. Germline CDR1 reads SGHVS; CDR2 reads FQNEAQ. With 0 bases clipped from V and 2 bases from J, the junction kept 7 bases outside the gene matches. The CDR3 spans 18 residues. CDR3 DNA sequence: TGTGCCAGCAGCTTAGCACTTAGCGGGGGCGCTAACACCGGGGAGCTGTTTTTT. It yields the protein CASSLALSGGANTGELFF.

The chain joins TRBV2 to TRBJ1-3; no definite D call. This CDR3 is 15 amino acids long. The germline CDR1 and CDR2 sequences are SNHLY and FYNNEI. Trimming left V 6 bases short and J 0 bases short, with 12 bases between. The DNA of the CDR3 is TGTGCCAGCAGCTCTCCAGGCGTCTCTGGAAACACCATATATTTT. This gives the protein CASSSPGVSGNTIYF.

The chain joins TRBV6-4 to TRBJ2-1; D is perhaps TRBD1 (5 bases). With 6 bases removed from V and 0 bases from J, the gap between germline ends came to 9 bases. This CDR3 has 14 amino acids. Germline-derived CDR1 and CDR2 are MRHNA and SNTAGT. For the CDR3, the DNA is TGTGCCAGCAGGAGACAGAGCTCCTACAATGAGCAGTTCTTC. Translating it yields CASRRQSSYNEQFF.

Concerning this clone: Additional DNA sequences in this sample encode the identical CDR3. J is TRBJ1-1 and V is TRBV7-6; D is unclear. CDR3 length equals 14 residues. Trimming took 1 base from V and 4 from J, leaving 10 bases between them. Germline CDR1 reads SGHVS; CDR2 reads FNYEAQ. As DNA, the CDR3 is TGTGCCAGCAGCTTAGAGCCGGGTGGCACTGAAGCTTTCTTT. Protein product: CASSLEPGGTEAFF.

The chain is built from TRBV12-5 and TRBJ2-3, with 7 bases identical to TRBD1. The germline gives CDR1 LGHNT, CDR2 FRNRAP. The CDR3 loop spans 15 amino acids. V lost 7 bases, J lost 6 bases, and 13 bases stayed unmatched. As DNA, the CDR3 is TGTGCTAGTGCCTTAGACACAGGGGAAGGTGATACGCAGTATTTT. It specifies CASALDTGEGDTQYF.

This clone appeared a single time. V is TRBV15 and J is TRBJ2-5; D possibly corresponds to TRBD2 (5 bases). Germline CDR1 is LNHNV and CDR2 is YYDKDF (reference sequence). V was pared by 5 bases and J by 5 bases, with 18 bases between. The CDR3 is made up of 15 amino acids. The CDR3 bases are TGTGCCACCAGCCTTGGCAGGACCATAGCGGAGACCCAGTACTTC. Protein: CATSLGRTIAETQYF.

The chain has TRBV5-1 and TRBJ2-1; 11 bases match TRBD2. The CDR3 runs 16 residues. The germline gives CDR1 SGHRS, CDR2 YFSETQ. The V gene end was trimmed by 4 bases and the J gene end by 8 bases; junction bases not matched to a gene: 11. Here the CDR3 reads CASSPVAGGPVDEQFF. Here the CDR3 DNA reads TGCGCCAGCAGCCCAGTAGCGGGGGGGCCAGTGGATGAGCAGTTCTTC.

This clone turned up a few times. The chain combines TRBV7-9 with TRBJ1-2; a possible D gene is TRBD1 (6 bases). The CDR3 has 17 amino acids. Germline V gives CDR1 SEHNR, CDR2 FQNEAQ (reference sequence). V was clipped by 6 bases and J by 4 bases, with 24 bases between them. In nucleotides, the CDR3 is TGTGCCAGCAGTTTTCAGGGGTCGGCTTATGTAGGCTATGGCTACACCTTC. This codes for CASSFQGSAYVGYGYTF.

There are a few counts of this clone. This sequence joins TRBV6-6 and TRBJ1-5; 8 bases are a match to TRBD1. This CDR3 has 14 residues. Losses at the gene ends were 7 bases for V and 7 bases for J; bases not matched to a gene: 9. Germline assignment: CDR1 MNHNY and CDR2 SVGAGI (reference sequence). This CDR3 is CASIKDGTGQPQHF. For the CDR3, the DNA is TGTGCCAGCATCAAGGACGGGACAGGCCAGCCCCAGCATTTT.

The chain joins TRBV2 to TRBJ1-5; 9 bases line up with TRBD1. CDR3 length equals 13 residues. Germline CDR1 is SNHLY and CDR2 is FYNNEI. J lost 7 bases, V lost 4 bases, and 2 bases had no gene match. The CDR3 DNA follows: TGTGCCAGCAGTGGGGACAGGGACCAGCCCCAGCATTTT. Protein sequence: CASSGDRDQPQHF.

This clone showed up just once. The CDR3 nucleotides are TGTGCCAGCAGCTTGGTGCGGACTAGCGGGGAGACAGATACGCAGTATTTT. It specifies CASSLVRTSGETDTQYF. The rearrangement joins TRBV5-4 to TRBJ2-3, with 12 positions matching TRBD2. The CDR3 loop spans 17 amino acids. Per germline, CDR1 SGHNT and CDR2 YYREEE (reference sequence). The J segment lost 3 bases and the V segment lost 0 bases, leaving 5 bases of the junction unmatched.

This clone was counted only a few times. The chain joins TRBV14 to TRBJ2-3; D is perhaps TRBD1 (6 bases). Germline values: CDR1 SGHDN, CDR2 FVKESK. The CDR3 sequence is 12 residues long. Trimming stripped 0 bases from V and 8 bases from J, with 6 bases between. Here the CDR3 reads CASSQEQGTQYF. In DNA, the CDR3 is TGTGCCAGCAGCCAAGAACAGGGTACGCAGTATTTT.

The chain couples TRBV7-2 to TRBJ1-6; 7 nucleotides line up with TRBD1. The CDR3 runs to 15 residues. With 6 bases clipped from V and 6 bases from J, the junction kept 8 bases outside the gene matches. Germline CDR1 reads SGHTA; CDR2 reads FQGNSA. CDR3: CASSLRQGSNSPLHF. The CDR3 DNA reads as TGTGCCAGCAGTTTGAGACAGGGTTCTAATTCACCCCTCCACTTT.

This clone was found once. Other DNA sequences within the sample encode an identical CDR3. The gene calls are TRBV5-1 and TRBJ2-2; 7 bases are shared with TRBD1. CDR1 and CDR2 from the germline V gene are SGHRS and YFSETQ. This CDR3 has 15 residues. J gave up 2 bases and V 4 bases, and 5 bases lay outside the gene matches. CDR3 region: CASSRDRTNTGELFF. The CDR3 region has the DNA TGCGCCAGCAGCCGGGACAGAACTAACACCGGGGAGCTGTTTTTT. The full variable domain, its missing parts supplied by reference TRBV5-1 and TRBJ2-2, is KAGVTQTPRYLIKTRGQQVTLSCSPISGHRSVSWYQQTPGQGLQFLFEYFSETQRNKGNFPGRFSGRQFSNSRSEMNVSTLELGDSALYLCASSRDRTNTGELFFGEGSRLTVL.

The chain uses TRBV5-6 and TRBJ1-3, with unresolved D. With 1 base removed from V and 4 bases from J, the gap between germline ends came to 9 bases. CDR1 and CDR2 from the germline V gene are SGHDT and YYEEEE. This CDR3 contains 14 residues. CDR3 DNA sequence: TGTGCCAGCAGCTTGTACGCGGCGGGAAACACCATATATTTT. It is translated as CASSLYAAGNTIYF.

CDR3 sequence (DNA): TGCGCCAGCAGCTTGAGCCCACAAGAGACCCAGTACTTC. Amino acids: CASSLSPQETQYF. The chain carries TRBV5-1 and TRBJ2-5; D gene uncertain. The V gene lost 1 base and the J gene lost 2 bases, with 6 bases spanning the gap. This CDR3 region has 13 residues. Germline V CDR1 and CDR2: SGHRS, YFSETQ.

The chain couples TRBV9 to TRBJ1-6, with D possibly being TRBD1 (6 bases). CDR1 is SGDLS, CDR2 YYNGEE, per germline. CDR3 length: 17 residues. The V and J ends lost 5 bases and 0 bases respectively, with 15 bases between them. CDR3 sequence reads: CASRATQDSSYNSPLHF. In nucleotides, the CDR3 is TGTGCCAGCAGGGCCACCCAGGACAGCTCCTATAATTCACCCCTCCACTTT.

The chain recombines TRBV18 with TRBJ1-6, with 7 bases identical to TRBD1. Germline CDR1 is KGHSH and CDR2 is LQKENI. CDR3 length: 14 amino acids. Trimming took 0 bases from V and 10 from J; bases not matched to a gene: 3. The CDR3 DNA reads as TGTGCCAGCTCACCACCAGGGGGCGGATCACCCCTCCACTTT. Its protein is CASSPPGGGSPLHF.

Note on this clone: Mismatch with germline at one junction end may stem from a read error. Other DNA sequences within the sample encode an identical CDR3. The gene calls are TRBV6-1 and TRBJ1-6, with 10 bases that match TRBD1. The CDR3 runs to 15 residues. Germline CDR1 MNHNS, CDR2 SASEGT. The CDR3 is CASSERQGANSPLHF. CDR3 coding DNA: TGTGCCAGCAGTGAAAGACAGGGGGCTAATTCACCCCTTCACTTT.